This T cell receptor (beta chain) was identified in a study of OX40 agonist ivuxolimab in advanced cancers. Turning to the study itself: The diagnoses of dose-escalation patients were hepatocellular carcinoma, melanoma, renal cell or head and neck cancer. General study findings and limits: Averaging showed that CD8+ T cells had more expanded clones than CD4+ did. Clonal expansion was among the lowest in partial responders at 0.1-3.0 mg/kg, especially CD8+.

This clone occurred once. Antigen: not known. Profiling relied on immunoSEQ multiplex PCR, and the TCRdb table lists in-frame clones only, not all of them. This sample has about 49,000 clones, with 80% to 85% found just once. Sequenced here: CD4+ or CD8+ T cells sorted from blood, sampled in a trial of the OX40 agonist ivuxolimab. The receptor was derived from an adult with an advanced solid tumor such as melanoma, head and neck, liver or kidney cancer.

The CDR3 loop reads CASRTRGNEQFF. The CDR3 nucleotides are TGTGCCAGCAGAACCCGGGGCAATGAGCAGTTCTTC. The V gene is TRBV6-1, the J gene TRBJ2-1; weak D call: TRBD2 (5 bases). CDR1 is MNHNS, CDR2 SASEGT, per germline. The V end was cut by 6 bases, the J end by 6 bases, with 9 bases between. The CDR3 is 12 amino acids.